This T cell receptor beta chain was profiled in a study of T cell clonality in common variable immunodeficiency. This clone was counted ten times or more. No antigen is known for it. Sequencing ends 3 residues short of the CDR3 end; the germline J gene provides the rest. Data came from immunoSEQ multiplex PCR; TCRdb stores just in-frame clones and leaves some out. The sample yields roughly 50,000 clones, without any singletons. The CDR3 runs to 13 residues. The V gene end was trimmed by 2 bases and the J gene end by 7 bases; junction bases not matched to a gene: 4. Germline V lookup: CDR1 GTSNPN, CDR2 SVGIG (reference sequence). Findings of the study overall: Common variable immunodeficiency TCR beta sequences reportedly had fewer deletions and N-nucleotide insertions.

Sequences were obtained from peripheral blood mononuclear cells. The chain joins TRBV30 to TRBJ2-1; 8 nucleotides line up with TRBD2. The clonotype originates from a person between 18 and 75 years old in good health. The CDR3 protein is CAWSSGTSNEQFF. CDR3 DNA, as far as it was read: TGTGCCTGGAGTTCCGGGACTAGTAATGAG.